This record looks at one TCR beta chain sequence and its context. The antigen is unknown. The CDR3 has 13 amino acids. The ends were cut back, 6 bases at V and 2 bases at J, with 10 bases in the middle. CDR1 SGHAT and CDR2 FQNNGV come from the germline V gene. The data originate from a study of T cell responses to AZD1222 COVID-19 vaccine. Study outcomes and limitations: Receipt of two AZD1222 doses was followed by a rise in Spike-specific TCR breadth and depth.

Generated by immunoSEQ multiplex PCR, the TCRdb table keeps only in-frame clones and is missing some. Here the sample spans around 160,000 clones, around 89% being singletons. Specimen: peripheral blood, collected on day 0 of AZD1222 vaccination. The sequence came from an adult in good health. The genes are TRBV11-2 and TRBJ1-1; the D is unclear. The CDR3 nucleotides read TGTGCCAGCAGTCGTGACGGAAACACTGAAGCTTTCTTT. Amino acids: CASSRDGNTEAFF.